Listed here is a single T cell receptor (beta chain). The antigen remains undetermined. Germline lookup yields CDR1 LNHDA and CDR2 SQIVND (reference sequence). The CDR3 extends over 13 amino acids. Trimming shortened V by 4 bases and J by 6 bases, and 12 bases separated the two germline ends. These data come from a study of cytomegalovirus exposure and HLA in healthy donors. Study information: An earlier analysis found 100 million or so unique TCR beta sequences from about 190 million T cells. In an early release, HLA-typed donors contributed roughly 85 million unique TCR sequences. Whole-study findings and limits: Most subjects' HLA-A and HLA-B alleles were reportedly predicted from TCR beta sequences. A link between a missense DCLRE1C variant and TCR beta V- and J-gene trimming emerged from a later analysis.

13 Jbeta primers and 60 Vbeta primers were used for the PCR. Using immunoSEQ multiplex PCR, the repertoire was profiled, and TCRdb retains in-frame clones only, with some absent. The sample has over 85,000 clones; over 60% are singletons. The source is a woman aged 55-75 years in good health and CMV-seropositive. The specimen was PBMCs. V usage is TRBV19 and J usage is TRBJ1-1; perhaps TRBD1 as D (5 bases). The CDR3 nucleotides read TGTGCCAGTAGTACCAGGGTCCCACCTGAAGCTTTCTTT. It yields the protein CASSTRVPPEAFF.